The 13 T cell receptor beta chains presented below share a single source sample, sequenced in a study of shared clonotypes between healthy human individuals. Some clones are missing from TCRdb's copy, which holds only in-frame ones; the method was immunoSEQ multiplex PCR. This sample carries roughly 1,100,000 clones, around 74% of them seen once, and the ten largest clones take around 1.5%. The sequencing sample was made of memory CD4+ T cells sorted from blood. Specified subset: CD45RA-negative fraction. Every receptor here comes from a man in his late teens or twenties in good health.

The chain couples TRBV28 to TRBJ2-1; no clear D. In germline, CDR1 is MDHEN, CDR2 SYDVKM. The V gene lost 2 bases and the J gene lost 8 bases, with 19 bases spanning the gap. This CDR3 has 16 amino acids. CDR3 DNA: TGTGCCAGCAGTTTAAGCTACTCGAGAGCTAGAGATGAGCAGTTCTTC. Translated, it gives CASSLSYSRARDEQFF.

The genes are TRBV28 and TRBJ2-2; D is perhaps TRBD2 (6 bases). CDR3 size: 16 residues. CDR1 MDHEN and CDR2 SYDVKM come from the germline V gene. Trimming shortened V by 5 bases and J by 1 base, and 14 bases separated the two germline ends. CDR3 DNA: TGTGCCAGCAGTCAGCTGGCGGGGCTGAACACCGGGGAGCTGTTTTTT. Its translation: CASSQLAGLNTGELFF. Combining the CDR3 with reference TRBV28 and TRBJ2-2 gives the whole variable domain DVKVTQSSRYLVKRTGEKVFLECVQDMDHENMFWYRQDPGLGLRLIYFSYDVKMKEKGDIPEGYSVSREKKERFSLILESASTNQTSMYLCASSQLAGLNTGELFFGEGSRLTVL.

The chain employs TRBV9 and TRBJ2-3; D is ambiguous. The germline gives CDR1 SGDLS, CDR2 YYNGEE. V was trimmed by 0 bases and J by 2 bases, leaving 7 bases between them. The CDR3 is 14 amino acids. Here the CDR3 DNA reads TGTGCCAGCAGCGTAGCTTGGTCCACAGATACGCAGTATTTT. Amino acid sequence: CASSVAWSTDTQYF.

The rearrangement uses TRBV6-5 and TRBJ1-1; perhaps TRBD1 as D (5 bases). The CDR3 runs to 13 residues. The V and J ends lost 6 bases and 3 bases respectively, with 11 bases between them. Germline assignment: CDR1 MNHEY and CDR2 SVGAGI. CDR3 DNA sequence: TGTGCCAGCAGCCGACGGGGGGACACTGAAGCTTTCTTT. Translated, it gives CASSRRGDTEAFF.

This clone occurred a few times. The CDR3 DNA sequence: TGTGCCAGCAGCACTCTAGGGGGGTCCGGTGGCTACACCTTC. Encoded protein: CASSTLGGSGGYTF. The genes are TRBV9 and TRBJ1-2; tentatively, D is TRBD1 (6 bases). The CDR3 runs to 14 residues. The germline V and J ends were trimmed by 4 bases and 7 bases, with 17 bases remaining between them. Germline CDR1 reads SGDLS; CDR2 reads YYNGEE.

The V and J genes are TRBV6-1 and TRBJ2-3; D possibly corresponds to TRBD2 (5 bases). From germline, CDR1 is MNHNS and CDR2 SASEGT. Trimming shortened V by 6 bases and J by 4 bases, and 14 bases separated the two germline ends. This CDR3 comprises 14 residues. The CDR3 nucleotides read TGTGCCAGCAGGTTCAGAGGGATACCAGATACGCAGTATTTT. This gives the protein CASRFRGIPDTQYF.

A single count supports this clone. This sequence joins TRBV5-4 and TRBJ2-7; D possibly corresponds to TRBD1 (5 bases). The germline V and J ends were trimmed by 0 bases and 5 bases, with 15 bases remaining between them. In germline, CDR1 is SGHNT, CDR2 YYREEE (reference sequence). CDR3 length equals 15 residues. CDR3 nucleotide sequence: TGTGCCAGCAGCTTGGGTGGTGGCAGGGTCAACGAGCAGTACTTC. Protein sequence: CASSLGGGRVNEQYF.

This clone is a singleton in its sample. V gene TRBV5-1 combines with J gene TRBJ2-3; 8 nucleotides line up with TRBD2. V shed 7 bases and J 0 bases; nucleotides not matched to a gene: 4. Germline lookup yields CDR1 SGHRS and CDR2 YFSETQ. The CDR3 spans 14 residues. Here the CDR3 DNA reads TGCGCCAGCCGAGCGGGGGAGAGCACAGATACGCAGTATTTT. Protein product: CASRAGESTDTQYF.

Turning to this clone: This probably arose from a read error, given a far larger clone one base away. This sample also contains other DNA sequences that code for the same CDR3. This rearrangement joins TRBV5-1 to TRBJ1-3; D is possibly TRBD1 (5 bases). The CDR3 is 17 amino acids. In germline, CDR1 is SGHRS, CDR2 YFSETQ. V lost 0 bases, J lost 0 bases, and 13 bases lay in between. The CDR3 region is CASSLAQPGPSGNTIYF. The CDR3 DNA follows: TGCGCCAGCAGCTTGGCGCAGCCAGGGCCCTCTGGAAACACCATATATTTT.

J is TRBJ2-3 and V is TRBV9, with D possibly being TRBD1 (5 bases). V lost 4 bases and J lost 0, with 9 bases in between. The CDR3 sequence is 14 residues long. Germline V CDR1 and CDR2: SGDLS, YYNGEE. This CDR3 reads CASSTRTSTDTQYF. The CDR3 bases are TGTGCCAGCAGCACCCGGACAAGCACAGATACGCAGTATTTT.

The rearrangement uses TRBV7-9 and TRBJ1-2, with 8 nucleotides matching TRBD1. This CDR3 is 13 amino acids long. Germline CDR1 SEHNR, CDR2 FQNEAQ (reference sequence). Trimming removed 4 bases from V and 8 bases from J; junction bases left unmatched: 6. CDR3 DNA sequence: TGTGCCAGCAGCTCCGGACAGGGTAACGGCTACACCTTC. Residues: CASSSGQGNGYTF. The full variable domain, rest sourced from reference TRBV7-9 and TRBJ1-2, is DTGVSQNPRHKITKRGQNVTFRCDPISEHNRLYWYRQTLGQGPEFLTYFQNEAQLEKSRLLSDRFSAERPKGSFSTLEIQRTEQGDSAMYLCASSSGQGNGYTFGSGTRLTVV.

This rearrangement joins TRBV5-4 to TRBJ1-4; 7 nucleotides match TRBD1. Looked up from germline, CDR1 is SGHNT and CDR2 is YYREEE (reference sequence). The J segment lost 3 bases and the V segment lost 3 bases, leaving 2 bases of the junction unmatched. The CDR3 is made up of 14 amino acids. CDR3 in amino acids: CASSSRGSNEKLFF. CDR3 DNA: TGTGCCAGCAGCTCCAGGGGGTCTAATGAAAAACTGTTTTTT.

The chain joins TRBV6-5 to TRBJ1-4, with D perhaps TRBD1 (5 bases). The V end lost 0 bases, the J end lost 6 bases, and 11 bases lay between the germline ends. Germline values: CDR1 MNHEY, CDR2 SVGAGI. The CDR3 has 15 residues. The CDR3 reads CASSYSNGGYEKLFF. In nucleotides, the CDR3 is TGTGCCAGCAGTTACTCGAATGGGGGATATGAAAAACTGTTTTTT.